The 31 T cell receptor beta chains given below trace back to one sample, sequenced in a study of beta chain features in type 1 diabetes. These receptors' targets are unknown. Whole-study findings and limits: Significant though moderate, a shortening of TCRB CDR3s appeared in all four CD4+ subsets of Type 1 diabetes patients.

cDNA synthesis used the whole RNA isolate, giving expressed TCRB sequences. The data were produced by immunoSEQ multiplex PCR, yet TCRdb's version contains in-frame clones alone and is incomplete. The table records about 700,000 clones, roughly 12% of them present only once. Specimen: naive CD4+ T cells from blood. These receptors came from a man aged 18-30 years with type 1 diabetes.

The chain employs TRBV9 and TRBJ2-1; 7 bases are shared with TRBD2. The CDR3 length is 16 residues. Germline V CDR1 and CDR2: SGDLS, YYNGEE. V dropped 0 bases and J dropped 2; count of bases not matched to a gene: 5. In DNA, the CDR3 is TGTGCCAGCAGCGTAGTTCCAGCGGGAACCTACAATGAGCAGTTCTTC. This codes for CASSVVPAGTYNEQFF.

The chain links TRBV7-9 to TRBJ1-6, with 9 bases fitting TRBD1. CDR1 is SEHNR and CDR2 is FQNEAQ in the germline V gene (reference sequence). The V segment lost 4 bases and the J segment 7 bases; nucleotides outside the gene matches: 5. The CDR3 has 15 amino acids. CDR3 region: CASSSQGAENSPLHF. The CDR3 bases are TGTGCCAGCAGCTCACAGGGGGCGGAGAATTCACCCCTCCACTTT.

The chain joins TRBV10-3 to TRBJ1-1; D is uncertain. Per germline, CDR1 ENHRY and CDR2 SYGVKD. This CDR3 has 15 amino acids. Trimming took 8 bases from V and 0 from J, leaving 16 bases between them. The CDR3 region is CAISPAGDMNTEAFF. In DNA form, the CDR3 reads TGTGCCATCTCTCCCGCCGGAGACATGAACACTGAAGCTTTCTTT.

This sequence joins TRBV25-1 and TRBJ2-5; a weak D match, TRBD1 (5 bases). V lost 4 bases and J 2 bases, leaving 14 bases between the germline ends. The V gene's germline CDR1 is MGHDK and CDR2 SYGVNS. This CDR3 is built from 15 residues. CDR3 bases: TGTGCCAGCAGTGGGGGTATCAGGGTTCAAGAGACCCAGTACTTC. Its translation: CASSGGIRVQETQYF.

This rearrangement joins TRBV9 to TRBJ2-3; D is uncertain. The CDR3 runs to 12 residues. The germline CDR1 and CDR2 sequences are SGDLS and YYNGEE. Trimming removed 4 bases from V and 3 bases from J, with 6 bases in between. The CDR3 region is CASSQTTDTQYF. CDR3 coding DNA: TGTGCCAGCAGCCAAACTACAGATACGCAGTATTTT.

The chain combines TRBV19 with TRBJ1-5; a possible D gene is TRBD1 (5 bases). V was trimmed by 10 bases and J by 4 bases, leaving 11 bases between them. Germline loops: CDR1 LNHDA, CDR2 SQIVND (reference sequence). The CDR3 is 12 amino acids. This CDR3 reads CATTGRNQPQHF. DNA for the CDR3: TGTGCCACAACAGGTCGGAATCAGCCCCAGCATTTT.

This clone appeared a few times. The chain recombines TRBV10-1 with TRBJ2-2, with D hard to call. In germline, CDR1 is WNHNN, CDR2 SYGVQD (reference sequence). The CDR3 is 11 residues long. V lost 6 bases and J 5 bases, leaving 4 bases between the germline ends. CDR3 coding DNA: TGCGCCAGCAGCGGTACCGGGGAGCTGTTTTTT. Translation: CASSGTGELFF.

The CDR3 nucleotides are TGCGCCAGCACGCGGACCGAAGGCTACGAGCAGTACTTC. Its translation is CASTRTEGYEQYF. The chain has TRBV10-2 and TRBJ2-7; no clear D. Trimming left V 7 bases short and J 3 bases short, with 13 bases between. CDR1 and CDR2 (germline): WSHSY, SAAADI. There are 13 residues in the CDR3.

This clone was counted between two and nine times. The CDR3, as DNA: TGCGCCAGCAGTCCGGACAGTTCAAATGAAAAACTGTTTTTT. Its protein product is CASSPDSSNEKLFF. J is TRBJ1-4 and V is TRBV10-1; perhaps TRBD1 as D (6 bases). The CDR3 length is 14 residues. Looked up from germline, CDR1 is WNHNN and CDR2 is SYGVQD (reference sequence). The V end lost 5 bases, the J end lost 5 bases, and 12 bases lay between the germline ends.

The chain links TRBV30 to TRBJ1-1, with D tentatively TRBD1 (5 bases). The CDR3 spans 13 residues. V was cut by 7 bases and J by 1 base, with 13 bases left in between. The germline V gene encodes CDR1 GTSNPN and CDR2 SVGIG (reference sequence). The CDR3 nucleotides are TGTGCCTTAAGCAACCAGGGGAACACTGAAGCTTTCTTT. Translating it yields CALSNQGNTEAFF.

This clone has more than one count but fewer than ten. The J gene is TRBJ2-1, the V gene TRBV7-2, with 10 bases matching TRBD2. Germline loops: CDR1 SGHTA, CDR2 FQGNSA. V was clipped by 7 bases and J by 8 bases; unmatched bases: 8. The CDR3 totals 14 residues. The CDR3 coding sequence is TGTGCCAGCATACCTAGCGGGGGTCCCGATGAGCAGTTCTTC. Translated, it gives CASIPSGGPDEQFF. The full variable domain, rest sourced from reference TRBV7-2 and TRBJ2-1, is GAGVSQSPSNKVTEKGKDVELRCDPISGHTALYWYRQSLGQGLEFLIYFQGNSAPDKSGLPSDRFSAERTGGSVSTLTIQRTQQEDSAVYLCASIPSGGPDEQFFGPGTRLTVL.

This clone was seen only a few times. The chain uses TRBV30 and TRBJ2-2, with a weak D call TRBD1 (5 bases). The CDR3 is 14 amino acids. Trimming shortened V by 3 bases and J by 2 bases, and 10 bases separated the two germline ends. Germline-derived CDR1 and CDR2 are GTSNPN and SVGIG (reference sequence). CDR3: CAWRGAVNTGELFF. For the CDR3, the DNA is TGTGCCTGGAGAGGGGCAGTCAACACCGGGGAGCTGTTTTTT. The entire variable domain, with the rest obtained from reference TRBV30 and TRBJ2-2, is as follows: SQTIHQWPATLVQPVGSPLSLECTVEGTSNPNLYWYRQAAGRGLQLLFYSVGIGQISSEVPQNLSASRPQDRQFILSSKKLLLSDSGFYLCAWRGAVNTGELFFGEGSRLTVL.

The rearrangement uses TRBV4-1 and TRBJ2-3, with D perhaps being TRBD1 or TRBD2 (5 bases each). CDR1 is MGHRA, CDR2 YSYEKL, per germline. The CDR3 runs 14 residues. The V and J ends lost 4 bases and 5 bases respectively, with 13 bases between them. CDR3 protein: CASSRPGPQDTQYF. The CDR3 bases are TGCGCCAGCAGCCGACCGGGACCTCAAGATACGCAGTATTTT.

This clone showed up just a few times. This sequence joins TRBV29-1 and TRBJ1-4; 8 bases map to TRBD1. The CDR3 has 13 amino acids. From germline, CDR1 is SQVTM and CDR2 ANQGSEA. With 6 bases clipped from V and 8 bases from J, the junction kept 8 bases outside the gene matches. The CDR3 bases are TGCAGCGTCTCCGACAGGGGATTAGAAAAACTGTTTTTT. Encoded protein: CSVSDRGLEKLFF.

The chain links TRBV4-2 to TRBJ1-4; D not resolved. Trimming left V 0 bases short and J 0 bases short, with 5 bases between. This CDR3 spans 15 amino acids. From germline, CDR1 is LGHNA and CDR2 YNFKEQ. As DNA, the CDR3 is TGTGCCAGCAGCCAAGACGGGGCAACTAATGAAAAACTGTTTTTT. Residues: CASSQDGATNEKLFF.

This clone has only a few counts. The chain combines TRBV6-5 with TRBJ1-2, with D possibly matching TRBD1 (5 bases). The V end was cut by 6 bases, the J end by 0 bases, with 11 bases between. Germline V gene sequence: CDR1 MNHEY, CDR2 SVGAGI. This CDR3 has 14 residues. The CDR3: CASRRIGANYGYTF. The CDR3 DNA sequence: TGTGCCAGCAGGAGGATAGGGGCTAACTATGGCTACACCTTC.

The chain carries TRBV5-1 and TRBJ2-6; D is possibly TRBD2 (5 bases). Looked up from germline, CDR1 is SGHRS and CDR2 is YFSETQ. The CDR3 contains 16 residues. With 6 bases removed from V and 0 bases from J, the gap between germline ends came to 13 bases. The CDR3 region has the DNA TGCGCCAGCAAGGTAGGAGGAATCTCTGGGGCCAACGTCCTGACTTTC. Protein sequence: CASKVGGISGANVLTF.

The chain has TRBV4-1 and TRBJ2-7; D uncertain. Per the germline V gene, CDR1 is MGHRA and CDR2 is YSYEKL. The CDR3 extends over 13 amino acids. Between the trimmed V and J ends, which lost 5 bases and 6 bases, there was a span of 14 bases. CDR3 nucleotides: TGCGCCAGCAGCTTGAGGATAGGAGCCGAGCAGTACTTC. Protein product: CASSLRIGAEQYF.

The J gene is TRBJ2-5, the V gene TRBV6-5; maybe TRBD2 (6 bases). The ends were cut back, 2 bases at V and 5 bases at J, with 18 bases in the middle. CDR1 is MNHEY and CDR2 is SVGAGI in the germline V gene. The CDR3 sequence is 16 residues long. CDR3 in DNA: TGTGCCAGCAGTTACAGATATAGCGTGGGGAGGGAGACCCAGTACTTC. Amino acids: CASSYRYSVGRETQYF.

This chain links TRBV18 with TRBJ2-7; D ambiguous. Germline V lookup: CDR1 KGHSH, CDR2 LQKENI. The CDR3 is made up of 13 amino acids. Trimming took 3 bases from V and 3 from J, leaving 9 bases between them. This CDR3 reads CASSPQDLYEQYF. In DNA, the CDR3 is TGTGCCAGCTCACCCCAGGACCTCTACGAGCAGTACTTC.

This sequence joins TRBV5-1 and TRBJ2-6, with D uncertain. Trimming left V 5 bases short and J 4 bases short, with 16 bases between. The CDR3 totals 16 residues. Germline CDR1 and CDR2: SGHRS and YFSETQ. CDR3 loop: CASSSPPTEGANVLTF. CDR3 DNA sequence: TGCGCCAGCAGTTCACCCCCTACCGAAGGGGCCAACGTCCTGACTTTC.

This clone was detected a few times. The chain employs TRBV15 and TRBJ2-4, with 12 bases that match TRBD2. This CDR3 is 18 amino acids long. CDR1 and CDR2 from the germline V gene are LNHNV and YYDKDF (reference sequence). The ends lost 8 bases at V and 0 bases at J; junction bases unmatched: 11. The CDR3 region is CATSLLAGGDLAKNIQYF. Written as DNA, the CDR3 is TGTGCCACCTCTCTACTAGCGGGGGGCGATCTAGCCAAAAACATTCAGTACTTC. Using reference TRBV15 and TRBJ2-4 for the parts outside the CDR3, the full variable domain is DAMVIQNPRYQVTQFGKPVTLSCSQTLNHNVMYWYQQKSSQAPKLLFHYYDKDFNNEADTPDNFQSRRPNTSFCFLDIRSPGLGDTAMYLCATSLLAGGDLAKNIQYFGAGTRLSVL.

There are a few counts of this clone. V is TRBV7-9 and J is TRBJ2-2; 8 nucleotides align to TRBD1. The CDR3 length is 18 residues. The V and J ends lost 4 bases and 7 bases, in that order; junction bases with no gene match: 17. The germline gives CDR1 SEHNR, CDR2 FQNEAQ (reference sequence). CDR3 protein: CASSSPTFGTGAGGELFF. CDR3 DNA sequence: TGTGCCAGCAGCTCCCCCACCTTCGGGACAGGTGCGGGCGGGGAGCTGTTTTTT.

V usage is TRBV7-9 and J usage is TRBJ1-4; D gene unclear. The CDR3 has 14 amino acids. The V end was cut by 5 bases, the J end by 6 bases, with 13 bases between. Per germline, CDR1 SEHNR and CDR2 FQNEAQ (reference sequence). The CDR3 DNA reads TGTGCCAGCAGCCCCCGTGGGATGGATGAAAAACTGTTTTTT. Translation: CASSPRGMDEKLFF.

The rearrangement links TRBV13 to TRBJ1-6; 7 bases are a match to TRBD1. CDR3 size: 17 residues. CDR1 is PRHDT and CDR2 is FYEKMQ in the germline V gene (reference sequence). The V gene end was trimmed by 5 bases and the J gene end by 10 bases; junction bases not matched to a gene: 17. DNA of the CDR3: TGTGCCAGCAGCCCCCGGAGGAGAAAGGGGGCCGAGTCACCCCTCCACTTT. Translating gives CASSPRRRKGAESPLHF.

The chain has TRBV14 and TRBJ1-1; no reliable D call. V gave up 0 bases and J gave up 8 bases, with 16 bases separating them. There are 15 residues in the CDR3. Germline loops: CDR1 SGHDN, CDR2 FVKESK. The DNA for the CDR3 is TGTGCCAGCAGCCAAGAGGGCGGCGCCTGGCGGGAAGCTTTCTTT. Protein sequence: CASSQEGGAWREAFF.

The gene calls are TRBV2 and TRBJ2-7; D is undetermined. The CDR3 has 11 residues. Germline V lookup: CDR1 SNHLY, CDR2 FYNNEI. Trimming took off 4 bases at V and 12 bases at J, with 13 bases between the two ends. CDR3: CASSVWQSPYF. The CDR3 DNA sequence: TGTGCCAGCAGTGTCTGGCAGTCCCCGTACTTC. Using reference TRBV2 and TRBJ2-7 for the parts outside the CDR3, the full variable domain is EPEVTQTPSHQVTQMGQEVILRCVPISNHLYFYWYRQILGQKVEFLVSFYNNEISEKSEIFDDQFSVERPDGSNFTLKIRSTKLEDSAMYFCASSVWQSPYFGPGTRLTVT.

This clone was picked up a small number of times. V and J are TRBV6-1 and TRBJ2-3, with a weak D call TRBD2 (6 bases). Germline V gives CDR1 MNHNS, CDR2 SASEGT. Trimming left V 4 bases short and J 2 bases short, with 13 bases between. The CDR3 covers 15 residues. The CDR3, as DNA: TGTGCCAGCAGTGTGGGGGGTTTGAACACAGATACGCAGTATTTT. This encodes CASSVGGLNTDTQYF.

This sequence joins TRBV5-1 and TRBJ2-7; D ambiguous. The germline V gene has CDR1 SGHRS and CDR2 YFSETQ. CDR3 length: 15 amino acids. The V and J ends lost 4 bases and 0 bases respectively, with 14 bases between them. The CDR3: CASSADGRSSYEQYF. The CDR3 bases are TGCGCCAGCAGCGCGGACGGACGGAGCTCCTACGAGCAGTACTTC.

This clone came up a few times. This rearrangement joins TRBV20-1 to TRBJ1-2, with unresolved D. The CDR3 loop spans 11 amino acids. With 1 base removed from V and 4 bases from J, the gap between germline ends came to 4 bases. From germline, CDR1 is DFQATT and CDR2 SNEGSKA (reference sequence). For the CDR3, the DNA is TGCAGTGCTAGAGTAACCTATGGCTACACCTTC. It yields the protein CSARVTYGYTF.

The rearrangement links TRBV6-6 to TRBJ2-5, with unresolved D. The V end was cut by 6 bases, the J end by 1 base, with 9 bases between. Germline V gene lookup returns CDR1 MNHNY and CDR2 SVGAGI (reference sequence). CDR3 length: 13 amino acids. The CDR3 DNA follows: TGTGCCAGCAGCCACCCAGTCCAAGAGACCCAGTACTTC. This encodes CASSHPVQETQYF.